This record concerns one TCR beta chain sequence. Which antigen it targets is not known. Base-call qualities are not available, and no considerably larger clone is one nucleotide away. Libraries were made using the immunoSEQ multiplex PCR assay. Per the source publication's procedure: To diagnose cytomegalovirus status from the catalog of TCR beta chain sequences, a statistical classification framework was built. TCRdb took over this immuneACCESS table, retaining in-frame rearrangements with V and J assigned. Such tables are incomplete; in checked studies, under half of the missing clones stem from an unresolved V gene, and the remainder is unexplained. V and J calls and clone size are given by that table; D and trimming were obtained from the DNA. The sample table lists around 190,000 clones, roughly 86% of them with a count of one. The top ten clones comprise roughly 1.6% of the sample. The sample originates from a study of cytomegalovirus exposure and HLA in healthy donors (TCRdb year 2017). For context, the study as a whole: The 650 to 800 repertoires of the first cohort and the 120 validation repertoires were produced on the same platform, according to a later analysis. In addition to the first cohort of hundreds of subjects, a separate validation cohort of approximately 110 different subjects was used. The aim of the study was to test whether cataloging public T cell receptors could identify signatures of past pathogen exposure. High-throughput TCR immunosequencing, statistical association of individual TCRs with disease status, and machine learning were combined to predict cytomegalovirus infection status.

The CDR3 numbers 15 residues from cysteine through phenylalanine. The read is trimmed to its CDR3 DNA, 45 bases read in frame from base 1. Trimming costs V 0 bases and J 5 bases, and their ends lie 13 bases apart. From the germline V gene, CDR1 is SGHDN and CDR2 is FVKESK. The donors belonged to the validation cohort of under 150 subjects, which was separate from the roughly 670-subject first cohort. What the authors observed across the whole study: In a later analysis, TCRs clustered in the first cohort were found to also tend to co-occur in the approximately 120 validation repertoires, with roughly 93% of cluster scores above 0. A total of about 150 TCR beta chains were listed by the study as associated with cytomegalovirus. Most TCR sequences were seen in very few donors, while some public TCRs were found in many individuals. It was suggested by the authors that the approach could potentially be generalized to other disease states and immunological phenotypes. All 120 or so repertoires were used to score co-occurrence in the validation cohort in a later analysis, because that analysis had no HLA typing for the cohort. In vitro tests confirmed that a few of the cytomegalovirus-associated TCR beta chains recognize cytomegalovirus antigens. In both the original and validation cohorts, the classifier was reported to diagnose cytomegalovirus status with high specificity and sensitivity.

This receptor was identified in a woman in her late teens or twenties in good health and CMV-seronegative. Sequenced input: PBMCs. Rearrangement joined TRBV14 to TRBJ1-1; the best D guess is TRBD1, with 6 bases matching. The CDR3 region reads CASSQEGRGSTEAFF. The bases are TGTGCCAGCAGCCAAGAAGGAAGGGGGTCAACTGAAGCTTTCTTT. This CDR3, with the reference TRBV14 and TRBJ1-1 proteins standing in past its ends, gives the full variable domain EAGVTQFPSHSVIEKGQTVTLRCDPISGHDNLYWYRRVMGKEIKFLLHFVKESKQDESGMPNNRFLAERTGGTYSTLKVQPAELEDSGVYFCASSQEGRGSTEAFFGQGTRLTVV.